This record covers a single TCR beta chain. Its antigen is unknown. The data were taken from a study of shared clonotypes between healthy human individuals. For the study at large: Researchers assigned three CD4 naive, three CD4 memory, two CD8 naive and one CD8 memory plate to each donor. General study results and limits: Although depth was large, rarefaction showed that sequencing of the sorted subsets was incomplete.

Study donors comprised healthy, HIV-negative adults devoid of recent acute infection or vaccination. Germline-derived CDR1 and CDR2 are LNHDA and SQIVND (reference sequence). The CDR3 consists of 14 residues. V gave up 6 bases and J gave up 4 bases; unmatched junction bases: 4. Profiled with immunoSEQ multiplex PCR; TCRdb holds only in-frame clones, not every one. The repertoire has some 1.4 million clones, roughly 96% of them found once; the top ten carry roughly 1.2%. This clonotype was sampled from a man aged 25-45 years in good health. The rearrangement joins TRBV19 to TRBJ2-1, with TRBD2 matching 9 bases. Sequenced input: naive CD4+ T cells sorted from blood. Regarding subset: CD45RA+ positively selected. CDR3 sequence (DNA): TGTGCCAGTAGCGGACTAGCGAGGTACAATGAGCAGTTCTTC. Amino acid sequence: CASSGLARYNEQFF.